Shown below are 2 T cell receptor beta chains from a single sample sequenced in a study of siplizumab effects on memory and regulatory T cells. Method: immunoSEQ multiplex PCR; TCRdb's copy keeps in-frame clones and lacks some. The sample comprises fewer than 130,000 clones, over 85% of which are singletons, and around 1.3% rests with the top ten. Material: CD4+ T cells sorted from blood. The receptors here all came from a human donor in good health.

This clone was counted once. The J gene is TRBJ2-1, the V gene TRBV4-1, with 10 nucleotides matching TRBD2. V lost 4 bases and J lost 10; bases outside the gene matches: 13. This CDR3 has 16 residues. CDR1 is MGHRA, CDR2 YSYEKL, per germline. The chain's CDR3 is CASSRSLLAGRGEQFF. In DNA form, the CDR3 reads TGCGCCAGCAGCCGAAGCCTACTAGCGGGGCGGGGCGAGCAGTTCTTC.

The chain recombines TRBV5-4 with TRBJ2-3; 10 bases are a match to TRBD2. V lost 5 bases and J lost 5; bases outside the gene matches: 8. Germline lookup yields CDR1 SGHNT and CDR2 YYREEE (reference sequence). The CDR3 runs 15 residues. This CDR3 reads CASRTTSGNVDTQYF. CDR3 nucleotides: TGTGCCAGCAGGACTACTAGCGGGAATGTAGATACGCAGTATTTT.